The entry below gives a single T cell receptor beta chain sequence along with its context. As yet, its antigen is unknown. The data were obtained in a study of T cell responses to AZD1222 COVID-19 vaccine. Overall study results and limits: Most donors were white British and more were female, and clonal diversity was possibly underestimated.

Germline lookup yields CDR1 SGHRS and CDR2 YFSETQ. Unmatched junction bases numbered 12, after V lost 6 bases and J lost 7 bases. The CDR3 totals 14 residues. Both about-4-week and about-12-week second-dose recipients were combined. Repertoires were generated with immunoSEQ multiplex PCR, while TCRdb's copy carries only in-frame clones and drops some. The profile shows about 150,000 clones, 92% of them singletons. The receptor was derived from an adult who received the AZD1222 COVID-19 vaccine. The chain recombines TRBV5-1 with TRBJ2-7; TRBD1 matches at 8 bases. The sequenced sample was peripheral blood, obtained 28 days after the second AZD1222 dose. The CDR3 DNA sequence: TGCGCCAGCACCCCGGGACAGGAAGGTCGGGAGCAGTACTTC. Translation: CASTPGQEGREQYF.